The 4 T cell receptor beta chains below all came from one sample that was sequenced in a study of memory CD4+ T cells and cytomegalovirus serostatus. Sequencing was performed with immunoSEQ multiplex PCR; in TCRdb, only in-frame clones are kept and a portion is missing. The sample includes some 80,000 clones, more than 70% of them seen just once. Single viable CD3+CD4+CD8-CD45RO+ cells were sorted as the memory CD4+ T cells. The specimen sequenced was memory CD4+ T cells from blood. The receptors originated from an adult in good health and CMV-seronegative.

The count of this clone is one. The gene calls are TRBV4-1 and TRBJ2-1; D is perhaps TRBD2 (6 bases). The CDR3 consists of 17 residues. Trimming left V 0 bases short and J 6 bases short, with 18 bases between. CDR1 and CDR2 from the germline V gene are MGHRA and YSYEKL. In DNA, the CDR3 is TGCGCCAGCAGCCAAGATCTTCTAGGGGACGGGGGCAATGAGCAGTTCTTC. The encoded protein is CASSQDLLGDGGNEQFF.

The chain links TRBV19 to TRBJ1-5; D remains unclear. CDR1 and CDR2 from the germline V gene are LNHDA and SQIVND (reference sequence). The CDR3 sequence is 14 residues long. Trimming cost V 3 bases and J 4 bases, with 10 bases left between them. CDR3 region: CASSITRKNQPQHF. CDR3 sequence (DNA): TGTGCCAGTAGTATCACCAGGAAGAATCAGCCCCAGCATTTT.

This chain connects TRBV9 to TRBJ2-1; no clear D gene. Germline values: CDR1 SGDLS, CDR2 YYNGEE. This CDR3 is built from 14 residues. V lost 4 bases and J lost 4, with 12 bases in between. The DNA of the CDR3 is TGTGCCAGCAGCCCCGTGACATCATACAATGAGCAGTTCTTC. Amino acids: CASSPVTSYNEQFF.

The V call is TRBV6-1, the J call TRBJ2-7; D may match TRBD1 or TRBD2 (7 bases each). The CDR3 is 13 amino acids. Per germline, CDR1 MNHNS and CDR2 SASEGT. Trimming left V 8 bases short and J 4 bases short, with 15 bases between. The CDR3 is CASGRGRLYEQYF. As DNA, the CDR3 is TGTGCCAGCGGGAGGGGGCGCTTATACGAGCAGTACTTC.